Shown below are 13 T cell receptor beta chains from a single sample sequenced in a study of CD8+ T cells in alopecia areata. Treatment denoted: oral pan-JAK inhibitor, 5-10 mg twice daily. As the sequencing template, cDNA was produced by extracting RNA and reverse transcribing it. This table comes from immunoSEQ multiplex PCR, and its TCRdb copy is limited to in-frame clones, with some not included. The sample shows about 210,000 clones, 66% of them seen only once. Here the sequenced sample was CD4+ T cells sorted from blood, taken around week 44, from a patient treated with tofacitinib. The receptors stem from a human donor with alopecia areata.

V usage is TRBV5-1 and J usage is TRBJ1-1; 8 bases are a match to TRBD1. CDR1 and CDR2 (germline): SGHRS, YFSETQ. With V trimmed by 2 bases and J by 6 bases, 3 bases remained unmatched. The CDR3 spans 13 residues. CDR3 bases: TGCGCCAGCAGCTTTGGGACAGGCTCTGAAGCTTTCTTT. Amino acids: CASSFGTGSEAFF.

The rearrangement uses TRBV29-1 and TRBJ2-7; D might be TRBD1 (6 bases). Germline V gene lookup returns CDR1 SQVTM and CDR2 ANQGSEA. This CDR3 region has 12 residues. Between the trimmed V and J ends, which lost 5 bases and 2 bases, there was a span of 10 bases. CDR3 coding DNA: TGCAGCGTTCGCAGGGGCCCCTACGAGCAGTACTTC. Amino acids: CSVRRGPYEQYF.

The rearrangement joins TRBV2 to TRBJ1-6; no firm D call. The CDR3 loop spans 13 amino acids. The germline V and J ends were trimmed by 6 bases and 0 bases, with 3 bases remaining between them. Germline V gene sequence: CDR1 SNHLY, CDR2 FYNNEI. CDR3 in amino acids: CASRISYNSPLHF. CDR3 coding DNA: TGTGCCAGCAGGATCTCCTATAATTCACCCCTCCACTTT.

J is TRBJ2-7 and V is TRBV29-1; 7 bases are a match to TRBD2. The CDR3 runs 16 residues. CDR1 is SQVTM and CDR2 is ANQGSEA in the germline V gene. Trimming took 3 bases from V and 8 from J; bases not matched to a gene: 19. The CDR3 loop reads CSVDGGGAGPWRKQYF. CDR3 DNA: TGCAGCGTTGACGGGGGAGGGGCAGGGCCATGGAGAAAGCAGTACTTC.

This clone was recorded only once. The V and J genes are TRBV30 and TRBJ1-2; TRBD1 matches at 7 bases. Germline V lookup: CDR1 GTSNPN, CDR2 SVGIG (reference sequence). This CDR3 is built from 13 residues. J lost 7 bases, V lost 0 bases, and 5 bases had no gene match. The CDR3 spells CAWSVSQGPGYTF. DNA for the CDR3: TGTGCCTGGAGTGTCTCACAGGGGCCTGGCTACACCTTC.

The rearrangement links TRBV11-3 to TRBJ2-1, with D possibly called TRBD1 or TRBD2 (5 bases each). Per germline, CDR1 SGHNT and CDR2 YENEEA. The CDR3 is 16 amino acids. V was cut by 1 base and J by 0 bases, with 10 bases left in between. CDR3 amino acids: CASSLASGSSYNEQFF. The CDR3 DNA reads as TGTGCCAGCAGCTTAGCGTCAGGGAGCTCCTACAATGAGCAGTTCTTC.

This clone was seen once. The same CDR3 arises from other DNA sequences in this sample as well. The chain is built from TRBV29-1 and TRBJ2-1; 7 bases agree with TRBD2. CDR1 is SQVTM, CDR2 ANQGSEA, per germline. CDR3 length: 14 residues. The V gene end was trimmed by 3 bases and the J gene end by 0 bases; junction bases not matched to a gene: 2. The CDR3 loop reads CSVEGGSSYNEQFF. CDR3 coding DNA: TGCAGCGTTGAGGGGGGGAGCTCCTACAATGAGCAGTTCTTC.

This sequence joins TRBV7-3 and TRBJ2-5, with 10 bases lining up with TRBD1. The germline V gene has CDR1 SGHTA and CDR2 FQGTGA. This CDR3 has 15 residues. Trimming took 5 bases from V and 0 from J; bases not matched to a gene: 3. CDR3 coding DNA: TGTGCCAGCAGCCCGACAGGGGGCCACCAAGAGACCCAGTACTTC. It specifies CASSPTGGHQETQYF.

This rearrangement joins TRBV2 to TRBJ2-5; possibly TRBD2 for D (5 bases). This CDR3 is 12 amino acids long. With 6 bases removed from V and 4 bases from J, the gap between germline ends came to 9 bases. Germline V gives CDR1 SNHLY, CDR2 FYNNEI. The CDR3 DNA follows: TGTGCCAGCAGGTACAGCGGAGAGACCCAGTACTTC. Protein sequence: CASRYSGETQYF.

The chain employs TRBV2 and TRBJ2-7; no clear D gene. This CDR3 has 12 residues. The germline gives CDR1 SNHLY, CDR2 FYNNEI. V was shortened by 7 bases and J by 5 bases, with 12 bases between the two germline ends. In DNA, the CDR3 is TGTGCCAGCATAGTCGGAAGAGACGAGCAGTACTTC. It codes for CASIVGRDEQYF.

This chain joins TRBV7-9 and TRBJ1-6; no clear D. Trimming took 1 base from V and 9 from J, leaving 1 base between them. The CDR3 extends over 11 amino acids. Germline V gene data show CDR1 as SEHNR and CDR2 as FQNEAQ (reference sequence). CDR3 protein: CASSLGSPLHF. In nucleotides, the CDR3 is TGTGCCAGCAGCTTAGGTTCACCCCTCCACTTT.

The chain employs TRBV19 and TRBJ1-5; tentative D call: TRBD1 (5 bases). The CDR3 length is 12 residues. CDR1 is LNHDA, CDR2 SQIVND, per germline (reference sequence). Trimming stripped 6 bases from V and 6 bases from J, with 9 bases between. The CDR3 loop reads CASSPGRQPQHF. The CDR3 region has the DNA TGTGCCAGTAGCCCAGGGCGTCAGCCCCAGCATTTT. Full variable domain (rest looked up from reference TRBV19 and TRBJ1-5): DGGITQSPKYLFRKEGQNVTLSCEQNLNHDAMYWYRQDPGQGLRLIYYSQIVNDFQKGDIAEGYSVSREKKESFPLTVTSAQKNPTAFYLCASSPGRQPQHFGDGTRLSIL.

In DNA form, the CDR3 reads TGTGCCAGCAGGCGTCAACTGAACACCGGGGAGCTGTTTTTT. Its translation: CASRRQLNTGELFF. The chain uses TRBV5-4 and TRBJ2-2; D uncertain. The CDR3 runs to 14 residues. V was pared by 5 bases and J by 1 base, with 9 bases between. CDR1 and CDR2 from the germline V gene are SGHNT and YYREEE (reference sequence).